Below are 20 T cell receptor beta chains sequenced from a single sample in a study of OX40 agonist ivuxolimab in advanced cancers. TCRdb's copy holds only in-frame clones and misses some; the assay was immunoSEQ multiplex PCR. The table records about 42,000 clones, under 90% of them present only once. The specimen comprised CD4+ or CD8+ T cells sorted from blood, sampled in a trial of the OX40 agonist ivuxolimab. These receptors all come from an adult with an advanced solid tumor such as melanoma, head and neck, liver or kidney cancer.

The chain carries TRBV5-1 and TRBJ2-7; the D gene could be TRBD1 or TRBD2 (5 bases each). Germline CDR1 is SGHRS and CDR2 is YFSETQ. The CDR3 has 13 amino acids. V lost 1 base and J lost 5, with 10 bases in between. CDR3 coding DNA: TGCGCCAGCAGCTTGCAGGGAGTCGACGAGCAGTACTTC. Encoded protein: CASSLQGVDEQYF.

This clone has at least ten counts. This chain connects TRBV19 to TRBJ2-7, with 9 bases aligning to TRBD1. This CDR3 region has 14 residues. The V and J ends lost 6 bases and 2 bases, in that order; junction bases with no gene match: 5. Germline CDR1 reads LNHDA; CDR2 reads SQIVND (reference sequence). This chain's CDR3 is CASSEGQGPYEQYF. The CDR3 coding sequence is TGTGCCAGTAGCGAGGGACAGGGACCCTACGAGCAGTACTTC.

This chain connects TRBV5-4 to TRBJ2-1; 9 bases fit TRBD2. Per the germline V gene, CDR1 is SGHNT and CDR2 is YYREEE (reference sequence). The CDR3 runs to 17 residues. The trim removed 0 bases at V and 5 bases at J, leaving 9 bases unmatched. This CDR3 is CASSLGLLAGGNNEQFF. The CDR3 bases are TGTGCCAGCAGCTTGGGATTATTGGCGGGGGGGAACAATGAGCAGTTCTTC.

The chain joins TRBV4-1 to TRBJ2-7; the D gene is possibly TRBD1 (6 bases). CDR3 length: 17 residues. Germline CDR1 MGHRA, CDR2 YSYEKL. V was shortened by 3 bases and J by 2 bases, with 20 bases between the two germline ends. The CDR3 DNA is TGCGCCAGCAGCCAGACCTCCGGGACACCTCAACCCTACGAGCAGTACTTC. Its translation is CASSQTSGTPQPYEQYF.

The chain carries TRBV28 and TRBJ2-3; D perhaps matches TRBD1 (5 bases). With 5 bases removed from V and 0 bases from J, the gap between germline ends came to 9 bases. Per germline, CDR1 MDHEN and CDR2 SYDVKM. CDR3 length: 14 amino acids. CDR3 nucleotide sequence: TGTGCCAGCAGTCTCCGGACAAGCACAGATACGCAGTATTTT. Translated, it gives CASSLRTSTDTQYF.

J is TRBJ2-7 and V is TRBV6-5; 7 positions match TRBD1. Germline V gene lookup returns CDR1 MNHEY and CDR2 SVGAGI. V lost 5 bases, J lost 1 base, and 8 bases stayed unmatched. This CDR3 is 15 amino acids long. The CDR3 coding sequence is TGTGCCAGCAGTACATCCGGGACAGCTTCCTACGAGCAGTACTTC. Translation gives CASSTSGTASYEQYF.

The CDR3 region is CASSQNGEGPADTQYF. CDR3 in DNA: TGCGCCAGCAGCCAAAACGGTGAGGGGCCTGCAGATACGCAGTATTTT. This chain joins TRBV4-3 and TRBJ2-3, with D tentatively TRBD1 or TRBD2 (5 bases each). The CDR3 loop spans 16 amino acids. CDR1 and CDR2 from the germline V gene are LGHNA and YSLEER. Trimming shortened V by 2 bases and J by 4 bases, and 16 bases separated the two germline ends.

The chain uses TRBV25-1 and TRBJ2-3; possibly TRBD2 for D (6 bases). This CDR3 has 14 amino acids. The germline V gene encodes CDR1 MGHDK and CDR2 SYGVNS. The V gene lost 5 bases and the J gene lost 0 bases, with 9 bases spanning the gap. CDR3 sequence (DNA): TGTGCCAGCAGTTCCGGGACTAGCACAGATACGCAGTATTTT. Amino acid sequence: CASSSGTSTDTQYF.

V gene TRBV2 combines with J gene TRBJ1-5; tentative D call: TRBD1 (5 bases). Looked up from germline, CDR1 is SNHLY and CDR2 is FYNNEI. The CDR3 loop spans 14 amino acids. V was shortened by 4 bases and J by 4 bases, with 11 bases between the two germline ends. The CDR3 DNA is TGTGCCAGCAGTGCCGGGGGGAGTAATCAGCCCCAGCATTTT. It translates to CASSAGGSNQPQHF.

The rearrangement links TRBV6-1 to TRBJ1-1; a weak D match, TRBD1 (6 bases). V lost 2 bases and J lost 1, with 11 bases in between. Germline CDR1 and CDR2: MNHNS and SASEGT. CDR3 size: 15 residues. The CDR3 DNA reads as TGTGCCAGCAGTGAACCAGGGGCTGGGAACACTGAAGCTTTCTTT. This gives the protein CASSEPGAGNTEAFF.

This rearrangement joins TRBV5-1 to TRBJ2-7, with TRBD1 matching over 7 bases. J gave up 0 bases and V 5 bases, and 8 bases lay outside the gene matches. This CDR3 spans 15 amino acids. Per the germline V gene, CDR1 is SGHRS and CDR2 is YFSETQ. CDR3 loop: CASSWDRGASYEQYF. CDR3 coding DNA: TGCGCCAGCAGTTGGGACAGAGGGGCCTCCTACGAGCAGTACTTC.

Notes on this clone: The sample carries other DNA sequences with the same CDR3. This chain connects TRBV7-2 to TRBJ1-4; D not certain. CDR1 and CDR2 from the germline V gene are SGHTA and FQGNSA. V was trimmed by 4 bases and J by 8 bases, leaving 8 bases between them. The CDR3 totals 12 residues. This CDR3 is CASSSGGEKLFF. The CDR3, as DNA: TGTGCCAGCAGCTCCGGAGGGGAAAAACTGTTTTTT. Full variable domain (outside the CDR3, taken from reference TRBV7-2 and TRBJ1-4): GAGVSQSPSNKVTEKGKDVELRCDPISGHTALYWYRQSLGQGLEFLIYFQGNSAPDKSGLPSDRFSAERTGGSVSTLTIQRTQQEDSAVYLCASSSGGEKLFFGSGTQLSVL.

V and J are TRBV6-6 and TRBJ2-7, with 8 bases fitting TRBD2. The germline V gene encodes CDR1 MNHNY and CDR2 SVGAGI (reference sequence). The CDR3 covers 14 residues. With V trimmed by 9 bases and J by 5 bases, 12 bases remained unmatched. CDR3 in amino acids: CASSFSQREHEQYF. The CDR3 nucleotides read TGTGCCAGTAGCTTTTCCCAGCGGGAGCACGAGCAGTACTTC.

The chain has TRBV6-4 and TRBJ2-1; a possible D gene is TRBD1 (5 bases). CDR3 size: 12 residues. V dropped 2 bases and J dropped 6 bases, with 5 bases sitting between them. Germline-derived CDR1 and CDR2 are MRHNA and SNTAGT. In DNA form, the CDR3 reads TGTGCCAGCAGTGACAGGGGCAATGAGCAGTTCTTC. Amino acids: CASSDRGNEQFF.

The chain has TRBV11-1 and TRBJ1-5; no reliable D call. Germline CDR1 is SGHAT and CDR2 is FQDESV (reference sequence). The CDR3 extends over 13 amino acids. V lost 5 bases to trimming and J lost 2 bases, with 7 bases between them. DNA of the CDR3: TGTGCCAGCAGCCAGTTTGGCAATCAGCCCCAGCATTTT. It yields the protein CASSQFGNQPQHF.

The rearrangement joins TRBV11-3 to TRBJ2-6; no clear D gene. There are 17 residues in the CDR3. Deletions cut 5 bases from V and 5 bases from J, with 19 bases between. Germline CDR1 SGHNT, CDR2 YENEEA. This chain's CDR3 is CASSDDARQSRANVLTF. CDR3 coding DNA: TGTGCCAGCAGCGATGATGCTCGACAAAGTCGGGCCAACGTCCTGACTTTC.

The J gene is TRBJ1-6, the V gene TRBV27; D is possibly TRBD1 (5 bases). Looked up from germline, CDR1 is MNHEY and CDR2 is SMNVEV (reference sequence). The germline V and J ends were trimmed by 0 bases and 7 bases, with 10 bases remaining between them. The CDR3 spans 15 residues. CDR3 in DNA: TGTGCCAGCAGTTTATCCCCCGGGGGGAATTCACCCCTCCACTTT. It codes for CASSLSPGGNSPLHF.

As for this clone: The same CDR3 arises from other DNA sequences in this sample as well. The chain has TRBV28 and TRBJ1-2; D gene unclear. CDR3 length: 12 residues. V was trimmed by 0 bases and J by 8 bases, leaving 7 bases between them. Germline V lookup: CDR1 MDHEN, CDR2 SYDVKM. The CDR3 loop reads CASSLWGGGYTF. As DNA, the CDR3 is TGTGCCAGCAGTTTATGGGGTGGCGGCTACACCTTC.

The rearrangement uses TRBV27 and TRBJ2-2; 12 bases align to TRBD2. The CDR3 is 15 amino acids. CDR1 is MNHEY and CDR2 is SMNVEV in the germline V gene (reference sequence). With 6 bases clipped from V and 6 bases from J, the junction kept 5 bases outside the gene matches. CDR3 loop: CASRLAGGPAGELFF. As DNA, the CDR3 is TGTGCCAGCAGGCTAGCGGGGGGGCCTGCCGGGGAGCTGTTTTTT.

The V and J genes are TRBV27 and TRBJ1-2, with D perhaps TRBD1 (5 bases). From germline, CDR1 is MNHEY and CDR2 SMNVEV (reference sequence). The CDR3 is 15 residues long. V lost 5 bases and J lost 7, with 20 bases in between. DNA of the CDR3: TGTGCCAGCAGTGCCTTGGGGGGACTACTAGGTGGCTACACCTTC. Translation gives CASSALGGLLGGYTF.